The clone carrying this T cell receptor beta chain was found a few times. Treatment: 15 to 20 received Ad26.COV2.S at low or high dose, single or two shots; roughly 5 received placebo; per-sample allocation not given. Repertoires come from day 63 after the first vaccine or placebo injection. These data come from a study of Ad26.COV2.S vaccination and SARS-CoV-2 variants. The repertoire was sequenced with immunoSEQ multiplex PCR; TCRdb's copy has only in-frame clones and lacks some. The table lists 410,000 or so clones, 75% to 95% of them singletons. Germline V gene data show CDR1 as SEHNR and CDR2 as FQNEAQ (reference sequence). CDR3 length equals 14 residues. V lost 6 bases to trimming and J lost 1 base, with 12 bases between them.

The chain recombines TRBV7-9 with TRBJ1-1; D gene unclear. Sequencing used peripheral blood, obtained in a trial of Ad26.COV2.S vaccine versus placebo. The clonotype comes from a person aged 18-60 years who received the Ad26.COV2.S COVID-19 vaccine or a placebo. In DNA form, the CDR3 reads TGTGCCAGCAGGGTACAGAGCTCGAACACTGAAGCTTTCTTT. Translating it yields CASRVQSSNTEAFF. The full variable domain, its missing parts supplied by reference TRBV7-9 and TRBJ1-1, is DTGVSQNPRHKITKRGQNVTFRCDPISEHNRLYWYRQTLGQGPEFLTYFQNEAQLEKSRLLSDRFSAERPKGSFSTLEIQRTEQGDSAMYLCASRVQSSNTEAFFGQGTRLTVV.